Following are 14 T cell receptor beta chains from one sample sequenced in a study of PD-1 blockade in classical Hodgkin lymphoma. Every patient relapsed after autologous stem cell transplantation, and brentuximab vedotin exposure varied. Data came from immunoSEQ multiplex PCR; TCRdb stores just in-frame clones and leaves some out. The sample carries about 100,000 clones, 80% to 90% recorded once. Sequencing was performed on peripheral blood mononuclear cells (PBMCs), taken before the second cycle of nivolumab. These receptors were taken from a human donor with classical Hodgkin lymphoma.

This clone is a singleton in its sample. V usage is TRBV6-5 and J usage is TRBJ2-1, with no clear D. Germline V gives CDR1 MNHEY, CDR2 SVGAGI. V shed 2 bases and J shed 5 bases, with 10 bases lying between them. The CDR3 extends over 14 amino acids. The CDR3 bases are TGTGCCAGCAGTTACCTTAATGAGGACAATGAGCAGTTCTTC. It is translated as CASSYLNEDNEQFF.

V gene TRBV4-1 combines with J gene TRBJ1-5; 8 bases are a match to TRBD1. CDR1 is MGHRA, CDR2 YSYEKL, per germline. Trimming cost V 4 bases and J 7 bases; bases outside gene matches: 9. The CDR3 sequence is 15 residues long. The CDR3 sequence: CASSPSRTGRQPQHF. The CDR3, as DNA: TGCGCCAGCAGCCCTTCAAGGACAGGGAGGCAGCCCCAGCATTTT.

The chain combines TRBV7-8 with TRBJ2-2; 11 bases align to TRBD2. Trimming removed 5 bases from V and 5 bases from J; junction bases left unmatched: 7. The germline CDR1 and CDR2 sequences are SGHVS and FQNEAQ. This CDR3 contains 16 residues. CDR3 bases: TGTGCCAGCAGCCTCTCTGCTAGCGGGAGGACCGGGGAGCTGTTTTTT. This sequence encodes CASSLSASGRTGELFF. The full variable domain, with the rest looked up from reference TRBV7-8 and TRBJ2-2, is GAGVSQSPRYKVAKRGQDVALRCDPISGHVSLFWYQQALGQGPEFLTYFQNEAQLDKSGLPSDRFFAERPEGSVSTLKIQRTQQEDSAVYLCASSLSASGRTGELFFGEGSRLTVL.

This sequence joins TRBV6-1 and TRBJ1-4, with TRBD1 identical over 8 bases. The CDR3 loop spans 15 amino acids. Germline CDR1 is MNHNS and CDR2 is SASEGT. V shed 1 base, J shed 10 bases, and the junction held 8 bases outside the gene matches. The CDR3 reads CASSEEGTGLRKLFF. The DNA for the CDR3 is TGTGCCAGCAGTGAAGAGGGGACAGGCCTTCGAAAACTGTTTTTT.

CDR3 amino acids: CASSFASGSGNTIYF. The CDR3 nucleotides read TGTGCCAGCAGCTTTGCGTCCGGCTCTGGAAACACCATATATTTT. This chain uses TRBV7-2 with TRBJ1-3; no reliable D call. Per germline, CDR1 SGHTA and CDR2 FQGNSA. Trimming shortened V by 3 bases and J by 0 bases, and 9 bases separated the two germline ends. CDR3 length: 15 amino acids.

The chain recombines TRBV6-5 with TRBJ1-6; D ambiguous. The germline CDR1 and CDR2 sequences are MNHEY and SVGAGI. Trimming removed 6 bases from V and 0 bases from J, with 9 bases in between. The CDR3 is made up of 15 amino acids. CDR3 in DNA: TGTGCCAGCAGGGATTTAAACTCCTATAATTCACCCCTCCACTTT. This gives the protein CASRDLNSYNSPLHF.

The V gene is TRBV29-1, the J gene TRBJ2-7; unclear D gene. This CDR3 spans 13 amino acids. Germline V gene sequence: CDR1 SQVTM, CDR2 ANQGSEA. V was trimmed by 3 bases and J by 5 bases, leaving 14 bases between them. The CDR3 nucleotides are TGCAGCGTTGACAGGAGAAGTATCGACGAGCAGTACTTC. It encodes CSVDRRSIDEQYF.

The chain recombines TRBV13 with TRBJ2-7, with TRBD1 matching over 10 bases. The V and J ends lost 5 bases and 4 bases, in that order; junction bases with no gene match: 8. The CDR3 length is 15 residues. CDR1 and CDR2 (germline): PRHDT, FYEKMQ (reference sequence). For the CDR3, the DNA is TGTGCCAGCAGCCCTTGGGGACAGGGGAAATACGAGCAGTACTTC. Translated: CASSPWGQGKYEQYF.

CDR3 sequence: CASSQDASTDTQYF. CDR3 in DNA: TGCGCCAGCAGCCAAGATGCGAGCACAGATACGCAGTATTTT. This chain connects TRBV4-1 to TRBJ2-3; D not resolved. The CDR3 has 14 residues. Trimming cost V 0 bases and J 0 bases, with 4 bases left between them. Germline V gene sequence: CDR1 MGHRA, CDR2 YSYEKL.

The rearrangement links TRBV7-2 to TRBJ1-5; a weak D match, TRBD1 (5 bases). The V gene lost 0 bases and the J gene lost 6 bases, with 9 bases spanning the gap. Germline values: CDR1 SGHTA, CDR2 FQGNSA. The CDR3 is 14 amino acids. The CDR3 loop is CASSLAGEGQPQHF. The CDR3 DNA is TGTGCCAGCAGCTTAGCAGGGGAGGGTCAGCCCCAGCATTTT.

This chain links TRBV6-6 with TRBJ1-1, with D tentatively TRBD1 (6 bases). Germline V gene lookup returns CDR1 MNHNY and CDR2 SVGAGI (reference sequence). The CDR3 has 13 residues. V was cut by 7 bases and J by 1 base, with 10 bases left in between. Here the CDR3 reads CASTRQENTEAFF. The CDR3 nucleotides read TGTGCCAGCACCCGACAGGAGAACACTGAAGCTTTCTTT.

CDR3 residues: CASSRTPPWDEQFF. The CDR3 coding sequence is TGTGCCAGCAGCCGGACGCCGCCATGGGATGAGCAGTTCTTC. This chain joins TRBV14 and TRBJ2-1; D not certain. Germline V CDR1 and CDR2: SGHDN, FVKESK. The CDR3 covers 14 residues. Trimming stripped 4 bases from V and 8 bases from J, with 15 bases between.

J is TRBJ2-3 and V is TRBV30; D unclear. Germline CDR1 reads GTSNPN; CDR2 reads SVGIG (reference sequence). This CDR3 is built from 12 residues. With 7 bases removed from V and 3 bases from J, the gap between germline ends came to 11 bases. The CDR3 here is CALALGTDTQYF. CDR3 DNA: TGTGCCTTAGCCCTGGGAACAGATACGCAGTATTTT.

This clone occurred once. The gene calls are TRBV5-8 and TRBJ2-1; 8 bases are a match to TRBD2. The CDR3 totals 15 residues. Germline-derived CDR1 and CDR2 are SGHTS and YDEGEE. Trimming at V came to 10 bases and at J to 0 bases, leaving 9 bases not matched to a gene. The DNA of the CDR3 is TGTGCCGGACATAGCGGGACGTACTCCTACAATGAGCAGTTCTTC. This codes for CAGHSGTYSYNEQFF.